The present TCR beta chain was sequenced within a study of shared clonotypes between healthy human individuals. Deep-level running was used for the assay. The input for sorted-subset replicate PCRs was approximately 200 ng DNA, tens of thousands of T cell genomes. Only in-frame clones appear in the TCRdb table, and some are missing; sequencing was by immunoSEQ multiplex PCR. The sample holds approximately 2,000,000 clones, around 93% seen once. Naivety among CD8 cells was defined by CD45RO negativity and positive CCR7 selection, thereby excluding terminally differentiated effector memory CD45RA+ cells. The CDR3 is 17 residues long. The germline V gene has CDR1 SEHNR and CDR2 FQNEAQ (reference sequence). Trimming removed 3 bases from V and 1 base from J; junction bases left unmatched: 8.

Sequencing was performed on naive CD8+ T cells from PBMCs. This sequence originates from a young man in good health. Some clones in this sample may be carry-over from other donors' samples. The chain combines TRBV7-9 with TRBJ2-7, with 11 bases that match TRBD2. CDR3 sequence: CASSFPSGRTGSYEQYF. Here the CDR3 DNA reads TGTGCCAGCAGCTTCCCTAGCGGGAGGACGGGATCCTACGAGCAGTACTTC.